This TCR beta chain derives from a study of T-cell memory formation after mild COVID-19. The CDR3 has 18 amino acids. Germline lookup yields CDR1 SGHVS and CDR2 FNYEAQ. V dropped 2 bases and J dropped 4 bases, with 23 bases sitting between them. Study-wide results and caveats: Largely, contracting CD4+ clones fell within CM and EM, and contracting CD8+ clones within EMRA. Memory cells collected pre-infection included some clones that later responded, suggesting cross-reactive memory joined.

Using its own MiXCR run on the 5' RACE reads, TCRdb lists one record per CDR3 protein. The profile shows about 260,000 distinct CDR3 sequences, 7% to 10% of them singletons. As concerns this clonotype: Its matching antigen is unknown.

Sequencing was done on a sample of PBMCs or a T cell subset sorted from them (not recorded which). V is TRBV7-6 and J is TRBJ1-2; perhaps TRBD1 as D (5 bases). The receptor was isolated from a man between 18 and 35 years old who had mild COVID-19 (a few samples of this study predate the infection). Cell type and time point are not known. CDR3 coding DNA: TGTGCCAGCAGCTTATTTATCACGGGCAGGGCCTGGGGCTATGGCTACACCTTC. Its protein is CASSLFITGRAWGYGYTF.